This TCR beta chain emerged from a study of blood T cell repertoires in COVID-19. As for the study in general: There were acute and convalescent COVID-19 samples, and they came from the United States, Italy and Spain.

The junction had 3 bases not matched to a gene; V was cut back by 4 bases and J by 2 bases. Germline assignment: CDR1 SGHKS and CDR2 YYEKEE (reference sequence). This CDR3 is built from 13 residues. Original processing methods: Reference gene primer amplification in the assay estimated nucleated cell counts. Sequencing was performed with immunoSEQ multiplex PCR; in TCRdb, only in-frame clones are kept and a portion is missing. D and trimming were read from the DNA, whereas the V and J calls and clone size are those reported in that table. The table lists approximately 250,000 clones, around 86% of them singletons, with around 8.8% in the top ten.

The sequenced sample was peripheral blood. This receptor was identified in a man aged 35 to 55 with active or convalescent COVID-19. The chain links TRBV5-5 to TRBJ2-7; the match to TRBD1 covers 7 bases. The CDR3: CASSQDRTYEQYF. In DNA, the CDR3 is TGTGCCAGCAGCCAGGACAGGACCTACGAGCAGTACTTC.